Shown below are 14 T cell receptor beta chains from a single sample sequenced in a study of cytomegalovirus exposure and HLA in healthy donors. The PCR ran on 60 Vbeta and 13 Jbeta primers. This table comes from immunoSEQ multiplex PCR, and its TCRdb copy is limited to in-frame clones, with some not included. The sample contains approximately 140,000 clones, 77% of which appear only once. The sample consisted of PBMCs. These receptors all come from a woman aged 50 to 65 in good health and CMV-seronegative.

This chain links TRBV7-2 with TRBJ2-7, with 7 nucleotides matching TRBD2. This CDR3 has 15 amino acids. The V and J ends lost 4 bases and 6 bases, in that order; junction bases with no gene match: 12. Germline CDR1 and CDR2: SGHTA and FQGNSA. For the CDR3, the DNA is TGTGCCAGCAGCTCTAGAGGCCGGGGGGTCAGCGAGCAGTACTTC. Encoded protein: CASSSRGRGVSEQYF.

This chain links TRBV2 with TRBJ2-1; 8 bases line up with TRBD2. Germline values: CDR1 SNHLY, CDR2 FYNNEI. With V trimmed by 7 bases and J by 5 bases, 16 bases remained unmatched. This CDR3 has 17 residues. The CDR3 loop is CASKGGAGRGAHNEQFF. CDR3 nucleotide sequence: TGTGCCAGCAAAGGCGGGGCGGGGCGGGGGGCACACAATGAGCAGTTCTTC. Supplemented by reference TRBV2 and TRBJ2-1, the full variable domain reads EPEVTQTPSHQVTQMGQEVILRCVPISNHLYFYWYRQILGQKVEFLVSFYNNEISEKSEIFDDQFSVERPDGSNFTLKIRSTKLEDSAMYFCASKGGAGRGAHNEQFFGPGTRLTVL.

This clone came up once. V gene TRBV5-5 combines with J gene TRBJ1-5, with 11 bases matching TRBD1. J lost 6 bases, V lost 4 bases, and 9 bases had no gene match. Germline CDR1 is SGHKS and CDR2 is YYEKEE (reference sequence). The CDR3 spans 16 residues. The CDR3 DNA reads as TGTGCCAGCAGCGCGAGGACAGGGGGCGCGGGTCAGCCCCAGCATTTT. Translation gives CASSARTGGAGQPQHF.

Concerning this clone: An end of the junction differs from the germline gene, which may be a read error. J is TRBJ2-5 and V is TRBV7-7; maybe TRBD2 (6 bases). Germline assignment: CDR1 SSHAT and CDR2 FNYEAQ (reference sequence). The CDR3 has 14 residues. The CDR3 DNA reads TGTGCTAGCAGTCCGGACTACCCACAAGAGACCCAGTACTTC. It is translated as CASSPDYPQETQYF.

The V gene is TRBV4-1, the J gene TRBJ1-2, with no clear D. Trimming pared 1 base from V and 6 bases from J, leaving 9 bases between. The CDR3 loop spans 13 amino acids. Germline assignment: CDR1 MGHRA and CDR2 YSYEKL. CDR3 in amino acids: CASSQGRRDGYTF. CDR3 DNA sequence: TGCGCCAGCAGCCAAGGGAGGAGAGATGGCTACACCTTC.

The J gene is TRBJ2-5, the V gene TRBV4-1; no clear D. Germline V gives CDR1 MGHRA, CDR2 YSYEKL. Trimming removed 0 bases from V and 4 bases from J, with 12 bases in between. The CDR3 consists of 15 residues. CDR3 nucleotides: TGCGCCAGCAGCCAAGACCCAGTGAGAGGAGAGACCCAGTACTTC. It codes for CASSQDPVRGETQYF.

The V gene is TRBV19, the J gene TRBJ2-5; 9 nucleotides match TRBD1. J lost 3 bases, V lost 3 bases, and 5 bases had no gene match. CDR1 and CDR2 (germline): LNHDA, SQIVND (reference sequence). The CDR3 is made up of 15 amino acids. CDR3 DNA sequence: TGTGCCAGTAGTATTCCGGGACAGGGAGAAGAGACCCAGTACTTC. Encoded protein: CASSIPGQGEETQYF.

The V gene is TRBV6-1, the J gene TRBJ1-1, with 7 positions matching TRBD1. The CDR3 has 15 amino acids. V was clipped by 3 bases and J by 1 base; unmatched bases: 5. In germline, CDR1 is MNHNS, CDR2 SASEGT. The CDR3 spells CASSDRGVPNTEAFF. For the CDR3, the DNA is TGTGCCAGCAGTGACAGGGGGGTACCGAACACTGAAGCTTTCTTT.

V is TRBV5-1 and J is TRBJ2-5, with a tentative D call TRBD2 (6 bases). This CDR3 comprises 13 residues. Germline V gene data show CDR1 as SGHRS and CDR2 as YFSETQ. V was clipped by 4 bases and J by 10 bases, with 17 bases between them. The CDR3 spells CASSPGVGGNQYF. The CDR3 DNA reads as TGCGCCAGCAGCCCTGGAGTGGGGGGTAACCAGTACTTC.

The genes are TRBV6-4 and TRBJ2-7; TRBD2 agrees at 10 bases. This CDR3 is built from 15 residues. In germline, CDR1 is MRHNA, CDR2 SNTAGT. V dropped 5 bases and J dropped 0; count of bases not matched to a gene: 4. The CDR3 DNA reads as TGTGCCAGCAGTCAGCTAGCGGGGGACTCCTACGAGCAGTACTTC. It specifies CASSQLAGDSYEQYF.

This rearrangement joins TRBV6-5 to TRBJ1-1; D is uncertain. Trimming cost V 5 bases and J 1 base, with 14 bases left between them. The CDR3 consists of 15 residues. The V gene's germline CDR1 is MNHEY and CDR2 SVGAGI. The CDR3 reads CASSPPPRGNTEAFF. The CDR3 nucleotides read TGTGCCAGCAGTCCCCCACCCAGAGGGAACACTGAAGCTTTCTTT.

Only one count was recorded for this clone. The V call is TRBV6-5, the J call TRBJ2-7; TRBD1 agrees at 7 bases. The germline CDR1 and CDR2 sequences are MNHEY and SVGAGI. The V gene end was trimmed by 2 bases and the J gene end by 6 bases; junction bases not matched to a gene: 7. The CDR3 loop spans 14 amino acids. CDR3 protein: CASSYGQGDGEQYF. CDR3 in DNA: TGTGCCAGCAGTTACGGGCAGGGGGACGGCGAGCAGTACTTC.

The chain recombines TRBV7-9 with TRBJ2-7, with 7 bases fitting TRBD1. CDR3 size: 14 residues. V shed 0 bases and J 4 bases; nucleotides not matched to a gene: 3. Germline V lookup: CDR1 SEHNR, CDR2 FQNEAQ (reference sequence). The CDR3 DNA follows: TGTGCCAGCAGCTTAGCGTCGACAGGGTACGAGCAGTACTTC. Protein sequence: CASSLASTGYEQYF.

This clone was counted between two and nine times. The chain recombines TRBV7-9 with TRBJ2-7, with D possibly matching TRBD1 (6 bases). The CDR3 is 12 residues long. V gave up 4 bases and J gave up 6 bases, with 10 bases separating them. Germline-derived CDR1 and CDR2 are SEHNR and FQNEAQ (reference sequence). In DNA form, the CDR3 reads TGTGCCAGCAGCTATAACAGGGTCGAGCAGTACTTC. Residues: CASSYNRVEQYF.